The clone carrying this TCR beta chain was counted between two and nine times. Its antigen is unknown. The data derive from a study of cytomegalovirus exposure and HLA in healthy donors. Overall study findings and caveats: Serostatus for CMV was the only available immune exposure information.

From germline, CDR1 is SGHTA and CDR2 FQGNSA. V lost 1 base to trimming and J lost 3 bases, with 10 bases between them. This CDR3 is built from 14 residues. PCR primers comprised 60 Vbeta and 13 Jbeta primers. Generated by immunoSEQ multiplex PCR, the TCRdb table keeps only in-frame clones and is missing some. The sample holds 150,000 to 200,000 clones, around 80% seen once. The sample taken for sequencing was PBMCs. The chain has TRBV7-2 and TRBJ2-7; TRBD2 is a possible D gene (7 bases). The source is a woman aged 50 to 60 in good health and CMV-seronegative. CDR3 sequence (DNA): TGTGCCAGCAGCTTAGGGGGGGGGCTCTACGAGCAGTACTTC. It yields the protein CASSLGGGLYEQYF.